The 16 T cell receptor beta chains presented below share a single source sample, sequenced in a study of cytomegalovirus exposure and HLA in healthy donors. Researchers ran the PCR with 60 Vbeta and 13 Jbeta primers. Assay used: immunoSEQ multiplex PCR; TCRdb lists only in-frame clones, some missing. The sample records more than 200,000 clones, more than 75% being singletons. Material for sequencing was PBMCs. These receptors came from a man aged 40-49 years in good health and CMV-seropositive.

The gene calls are TRBV7-9 and TRBJ1-3; 8 bases line up with TRBD1. The length of the CDR3 is 14 residues. V gave up 1 base and J gave up 6 bases; unmatched junction bases: 2. Germline CDR1 and CDR2: SEHNR and FQNEAQ (reference sequence). For the CDR3, the DNA is TGTGCCAGCAGCTTAGGTCAGGGGGCAAACACCATATATTTT. This translates into CASSLGQGANTIYF. The full variable domain, its missing parts supplied by reference TRBV7-9 and TRBJ1-3, is DTGVSQNPRHKITKRGQNVTFRCDPISEHNRLYWYRQTLGQGPEFLTYFQNEAQLEKSRLLSDRFSAERPKGSFSTLEIQRTEQGDSAMYLCASSLGQGANTIYFGEGSWLTVV.

The chain couples TRBV7-9 to TRBJ2-3; 10 bases line up with TRBD1. Germline CDR1 SEHNR, CDR2 FQNEAQ (reference sequence). The CDR3 is 15 amino acids. With 5 bases clipped from V and 6 bases from J, the junction kept 8 bases outside the gene matches. CDR3 amino acids: CASSLRDRGDDTQYF. In DNA form, the CDR3 reads TGTGCCAGCAGCCTCAGGGACAGGGGCGACGATACGCAGTATTTT.

This chain connects TRBV25-1 to TRBJ1-1, with 8 bases matching TRBD1. V shed 10 bases and J 5 bases; nucleotides not matched to a gene: 6. This CDR3 contains 12 residues. Germline loops: CDR1 MGHDK, CDR2 SYGVNS. Here the CDR3 reads CATTGGRTEAFF. The CDR3 DNA is TGTGCCACCACAGGGGGAAGGACTGAAGCTTTCTTT.

The chain employs TRBV6-5 and TRBJ2-5; a possible D gene is TRBD1 (6 bases). Germline CDR1 MNHEY, CDR2 SVGAGI. The CDR3 contains 15 residues. Trimming took 2 bases from V and 5 from J, leaving 15 bases between them. Here the CDR3 reads CASSYRTGWEETQYF. In nucleotides, the CDR3 is TGTGCCAGCAGTTACAGAACAGGGTGGGAGGAGACCCAGTACTTC.

This clone has a single count. The sample contains more than one DNA sequence encoding this CDR3. V and J are TRBV5-1 and TRBJ1-5, with unresolved D. Germline CDR1 reads SGHRS; CDR2 reads YFSETQ. The CDR3 loop spans 14 amino acids. V was cut by 4 bases and J by 1 base, with 9 bases left in between. CDR3 in amino acids: CASSLDGSNQPQHF. CDR3 nucleotides: TGCGCCAGCAGCCTGGATGGCAGCAATCAGCCCCAGCATTTT.

The genes are TRBV4-1 and TRBJ2-5; 9 nucleotides agree with TRBD2. Trimming at V came to 3 bases and at J to 5 bases, leaving 7 bases not matched to a gene. From germline, CDR1 is MGHRA and CDR2 YSYEKL. The CDR3 runs 15 residues. The CDR3 DNA reads TGCGCCAGCAGCCACCTAGCGGGAATTGGGGAGACCCAGTACTTC. Its translation: CASSHLAGIGETQYF.

V is TRBV29-1 and J is TRBJ2-7, with TRBD2 identical over 11 bases. CDR3 size: 14 residues. V lost 7 bases and J lost 6; bases outside the gene matches: 11. Germline assignment: CDR1 SQVTM and CDR2 ANQGSEA. CDR3 sequence (DNA): TGCAGCGCCGGGACTAGCGGAGGGATTGGCGAGCAGTACTTC. Protein product: CSAGTSGGIGEQYF.

The chain has TRBV5-1 and TRBJ2-5, with D possibly matching TRBD2 (6 bases). Trimming removed 0 bases at V and 2 bases at J, with 14 bases between. The CDR3 sequence is 16 residues long. Germline V gene sequence: CDR1 SGHRS, CDR2 YFSETQ. The CDR3 DNA follows: TGCGCCAGCAGCTTGGGACCCGGGAGTGGGCAAGAGACCCAGTACTTC. Amino acid sequence: CASSLGPGSGQETQYF.

The chain recombines TRBV7-2 with TRBJ2-7, with a weak D call TRBD2 (6 bases). The CDR3 totals 14 residues. Germline CDR1 SGHTA, CDR2 FQGNSA. Trimming removed 0 bases at V and 7 bases at J, with 13 bases between. DNA of the CDR3: TGTGCCAGCAGCTTAGCCTTAGCTGCGGGGGAGCAGTACGTC. This translates into CASSLALAAGEQYV.

The J gene is TRBJ2-3, the V gene TRBV5-4, with D possibly matching TRBD2 (6 bases). The CDR3 contains 15 residues. V was pared by 0 bases and J by 4 bases, with 12 bases between. Germline V gives CDR1 SGHNT, CDR2 YYREEE (reference sequence). For the CDR3, the DNA is TGTGCCAGCAGCTTGGCTAGGCGGGAACCAGATACGCAGTATTTT. Encoded protein: CASSLARREPDTQYF.

The V gene is TRBV14, the J gene TRBJ1-2, with 7 bases matching TRBD1. The CDR3 is made up of 19 amino acids. The J segment lost 0 bases and the V segment lost 0 bases, leaving 13 bases of the junction unmatched. CDR1 and CDR2 (germline): SGHDN, FVKESK. The CDR3 reads CASSQEAGQALKANYGYTF. For the CDR3, the DNA is TGTGCCAGCAGCCAAGAAGCAGGACAGGCATTGAAAGCTAACTATGGCTACACCTTC.

This clone was recorded once. The rearrangement joins TRBV7-3 to TRBJ2-2; D perhaps matches TRBD1 (6 bases). V lost 1 base, J lost 0 bases, and 12 bases lay in between. This CDR3 is 17 amino acids long. From germline, CDR1 is SGHTA and CDR2 FQGTGA. CDR3 in amino acids: CASSLSPGTTNTGELFF. The CDR3 nucleotides read TGTGCCAGCAGCTTAAGTCCCGGGACAACGAACACCGGGGAGCTGTTTTTT.

This clone came up once. The chain uses TRBV29-1 and TRBJ2-1; 10 bases are shared with TRBD2. J was trimmed by 1 base and V by 5 bases; bases with no gene match: 11. This CDR3 spans 17 amino acids. From germline, CDR1 is SQVTM and CDR2 ANQGSEA. This chain's CDR3 is CSVRKIAGGGSYNEQFF. The DNA of the CDR3 is TGCAGCGTTCGTAAAATAGCGGGAGGTGGATCCTACAATGAGCAGTTCTTC.

The V call is TRBV6-5, the J call TRBJ2-2; 9 nucleotides agree with TRBD1. Per the germline V gene, CDR1 is MNHEY and CDR2 is SVGAGI. This CDR3 contains 15 residues. With V trimmed by 7 bases and J by 5 bases, 8 bases remained unmatched. In DNA, the CDR3 is TGTGCCAGCACCAGGGACAGGGCGATTACCGGGGAGCTGTTTTTT. Its protein is CASTRDRAITGELFF.

The chain is built from TRBV4-1 and TRBJ2-1; 11 bases map to TRBD2. V shed 4 bases, J shed 7 bases, and the junction held 6 bases outside the gene matches. This CDR3 region has 15 residues. Germline CDR1 MGHRA, CDR2 YSYEKL. The CDR3 reads CASSLGLAERNEQFF. Here the CDR3 DNA reads TGCGCCAGCAGCCTGGGACTAGCGGAGAGGAATGAGCAGTTCTTC.

This clone was seen a few times. This rearrangement joins TRBV5-1 to TRBJ1-1; TRBD1 matches 8 bases. This CDR3 comprises 14 residues. The V gene's germline CDR1 is SGHRS and CDR2 YFSETQ. V was clipped by 4 bases and J by 11 bases; unmatched bases: 13. CDR3: CASSPGQAGGAAFF. The CDR3 DNA reads as TGCGCCAGCAGCCCGGGACAGGCAGGAGGCGCGGCTTTCTTT.